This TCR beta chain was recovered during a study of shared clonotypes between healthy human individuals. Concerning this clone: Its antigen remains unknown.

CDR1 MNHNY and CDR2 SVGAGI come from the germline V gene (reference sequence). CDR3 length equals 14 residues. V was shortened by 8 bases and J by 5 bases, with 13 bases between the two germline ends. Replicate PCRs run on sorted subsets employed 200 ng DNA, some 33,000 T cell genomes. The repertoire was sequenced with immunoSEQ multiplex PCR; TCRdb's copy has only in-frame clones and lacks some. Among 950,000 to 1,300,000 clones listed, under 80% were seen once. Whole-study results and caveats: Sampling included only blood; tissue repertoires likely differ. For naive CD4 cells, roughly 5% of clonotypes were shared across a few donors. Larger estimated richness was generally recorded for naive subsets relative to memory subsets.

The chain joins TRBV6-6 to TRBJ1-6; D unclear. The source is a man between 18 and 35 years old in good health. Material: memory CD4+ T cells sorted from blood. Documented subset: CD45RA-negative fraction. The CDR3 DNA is TGTGCCAGCTTAAGGGAATTCCATAATTCACCCCTCCACTTT. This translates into CASLREFHNSPLHF.